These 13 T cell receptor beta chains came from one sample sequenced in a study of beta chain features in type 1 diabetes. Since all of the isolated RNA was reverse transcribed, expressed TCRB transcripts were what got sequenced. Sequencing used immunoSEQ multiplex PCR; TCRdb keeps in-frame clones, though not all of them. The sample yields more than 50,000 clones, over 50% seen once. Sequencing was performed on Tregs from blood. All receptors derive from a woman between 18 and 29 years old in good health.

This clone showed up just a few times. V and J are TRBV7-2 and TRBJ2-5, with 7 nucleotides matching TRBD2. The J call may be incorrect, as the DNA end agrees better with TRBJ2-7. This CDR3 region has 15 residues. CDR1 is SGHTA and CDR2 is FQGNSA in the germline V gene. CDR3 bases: TGTGCCAGCAGCTTAAGCTCTAGCGGCTCCTACGAGCAGTACTTC. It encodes CASSLSSSGSYEQYF.

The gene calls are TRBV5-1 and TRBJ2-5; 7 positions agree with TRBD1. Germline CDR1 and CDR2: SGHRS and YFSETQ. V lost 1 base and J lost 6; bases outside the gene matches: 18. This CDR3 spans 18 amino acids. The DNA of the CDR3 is TGCGCCAGCAGCTTGTCGAATCGACAGGGCGGCTGGGGCAAGACCCAGTACTTC. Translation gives CASSLSNRQGGWGKTQYF.

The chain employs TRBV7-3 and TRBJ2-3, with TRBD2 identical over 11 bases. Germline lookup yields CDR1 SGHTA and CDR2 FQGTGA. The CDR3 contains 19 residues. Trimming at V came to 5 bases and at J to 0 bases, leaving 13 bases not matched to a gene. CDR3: CASSSGTSGLPSSTDTQYF. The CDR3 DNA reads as TGTGCCAGCAGCAGCGGGACTAGCGGACTACCCTCTAGCACAGATACGCAGTATTTT.

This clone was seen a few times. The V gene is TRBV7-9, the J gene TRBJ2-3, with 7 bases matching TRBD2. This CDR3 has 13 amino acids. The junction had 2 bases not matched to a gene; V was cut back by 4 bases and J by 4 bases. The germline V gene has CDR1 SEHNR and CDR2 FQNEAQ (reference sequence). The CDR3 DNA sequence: TGTGCCAGCAGCTCTGGGGGGGCAGATACGCAGTATTTT. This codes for CASSSGGADTQYF.

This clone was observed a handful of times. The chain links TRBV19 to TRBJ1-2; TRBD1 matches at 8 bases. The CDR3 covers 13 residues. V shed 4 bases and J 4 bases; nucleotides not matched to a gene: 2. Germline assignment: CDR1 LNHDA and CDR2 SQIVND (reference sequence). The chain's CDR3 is CASSTGQGYGYTF. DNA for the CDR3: TGTGCCAGTAGTACTGGACAGGGCTATGGCTACACCTTC.

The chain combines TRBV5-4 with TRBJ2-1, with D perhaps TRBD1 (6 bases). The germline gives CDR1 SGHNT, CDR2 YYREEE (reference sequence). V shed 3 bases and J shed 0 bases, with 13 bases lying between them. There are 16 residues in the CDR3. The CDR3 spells CASSSSTGSSYNEQFF. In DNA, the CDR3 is TGTGCCAGCAGCTCCTCTACAGGGAGCTCCTACAATGAGCAGTTCTTC.

CDR3 amino acids: CASREMGGTGELFF. CDR3 sequence (DNA): TGTGCCAGCAGGGAAATGGGGGGAACCGGGGAGCTGTTTTTT. V and J are TRBV6-1 and TRBJ2-2; possible D gene TRBD2, 6 bases. Trimming pared 6 bases from V and 5 bases from J, leaving 13 bases between. Germline lookup yields CDR1 MNHNS and CDR2 SASEGT. This CDR3 has 14 residues.

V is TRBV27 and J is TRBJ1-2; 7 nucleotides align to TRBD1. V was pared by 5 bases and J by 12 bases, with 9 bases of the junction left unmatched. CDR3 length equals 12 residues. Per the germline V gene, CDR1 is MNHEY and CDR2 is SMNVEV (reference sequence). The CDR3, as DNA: TGTGCCAGCAGTCCCTTGACAGGGCCCAACACCTTC. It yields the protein CASSPLTGPNTF.

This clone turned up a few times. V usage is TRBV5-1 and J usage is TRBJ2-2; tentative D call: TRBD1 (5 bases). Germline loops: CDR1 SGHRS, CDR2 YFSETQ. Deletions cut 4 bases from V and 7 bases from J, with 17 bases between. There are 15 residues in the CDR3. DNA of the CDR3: TGCGCCAGCAGCCGCTTCGGACACCTCGTCGGGGAGCTGTTTTTT. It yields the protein CASSRFGHLVGELFF.

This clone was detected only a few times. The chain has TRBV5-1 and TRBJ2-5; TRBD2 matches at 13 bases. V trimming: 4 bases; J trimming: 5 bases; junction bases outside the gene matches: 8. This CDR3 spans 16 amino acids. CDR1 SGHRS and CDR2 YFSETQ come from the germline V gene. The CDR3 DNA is TGCGCCAGCAGCCAAGGACTAGCGGGAGTAGGGGAGACCCAGTACTTC. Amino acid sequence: CASSQGLAGVGETQYF.

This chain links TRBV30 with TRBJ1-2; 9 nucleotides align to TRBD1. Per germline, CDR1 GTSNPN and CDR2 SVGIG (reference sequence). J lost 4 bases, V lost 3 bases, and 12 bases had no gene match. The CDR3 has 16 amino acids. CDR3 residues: CAWRSTGGRRRYGYTF. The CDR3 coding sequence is TGTGCCTGGAGGTCGACAGGGGGACGACGACGCTATGGCTACACCTTC.

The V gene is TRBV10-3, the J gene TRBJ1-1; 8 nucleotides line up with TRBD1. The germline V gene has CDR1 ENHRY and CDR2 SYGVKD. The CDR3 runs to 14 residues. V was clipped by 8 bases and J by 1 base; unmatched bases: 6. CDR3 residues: CAIGGTGRNTEAFF. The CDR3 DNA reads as TGTGCCATCGGGGGGACAGGAAGGAACACTGAAGCTTTCTTT.

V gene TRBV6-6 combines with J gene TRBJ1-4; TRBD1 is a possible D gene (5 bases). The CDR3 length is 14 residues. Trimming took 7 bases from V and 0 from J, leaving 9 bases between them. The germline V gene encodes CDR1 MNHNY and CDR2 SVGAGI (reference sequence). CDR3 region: CASKGLATNEKLFF. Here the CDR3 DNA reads TGTGCCAGCAAGGGACTGGCAACTAATGAAAAACTGTTTTTT.